A selection of T cell receptor beta chains follows, all from one sample in a study of T cell responses to AZD1222 COVID-19 vaccine. The protocol was immunoSEQ multiplex PCR, while the TCRdb copy is restricted to in-frame clones and leaves out a portion. The sample lists under 150,000 clones; less than 90% were seen once. The sample was peripheral blood, taken on day 0 of AZD1222 vaccination. The receptors originated from an adult in good health. CDR3s include the opening cysteine and the closing phenylalanine or tryptophan.

V gene	CDR3 protein
TRBV6-1	CASSGVGERPADTQYF
TRBV6-4	CASSDSGRSTGELFF
TRBV28	CASSTPTGGSNQPQHF
TRBV7-9	CASSLAAYQETQYF
TRBV5-1	CASSLSQRETDTQYF
TRBV3-1/TRBV3-2	CASSASGSPYEQYF
TRBV18	CASSPLWTGGTNTEAFF
TRBV6-5	CASSYRGQTGLAFF
TRBV6-6	CASSRAGLPRDEQYF
TRBV19	CASSTSGVQGTQYF
TRBV3-1/TRBV3-2	CASSHPPSTGSSGNTIYF
TRBV3-1/TRBV3-2	CASSQGGAQYF
TRBV5-6	CASSPPHRGSGGYTF
TRBV5-1	CASSLAGTGPGEQYF
TRBV5-1	CASSFAPPGLAGDSTQYF
TRBV18	CASSPGTDTQYF
TRBV30	CAWIIGQGPDTQYF
TRBV27	CASSRGDRKTEAFF
TRBV10-3	CAISEPDQPQHF
TRBV4-2	CASSQALGTGINYGYTF
TRBV27	CASSLKGRIAYEQYF
TRBV5-1	CASSSEPDAYNSPLHF
TRBV6-5	CASSYEGISGNTIYF
TRBV6-5	CASSRNMDTQYF
TRBV7-9	CASRHDLTDTQYF
TRBV5-1	CASSLGGGQTTNYGYTF
TRBV18	CASSPLGGTSTDTQYF
TRBV18	CASSLGGAETQYF
TRBV27	CASRWTGTNYGYTF
TRBV6-5	CASSYRGALGTEAFF
TRBV10-1	CASSTDRGRFGEQFF
TRBV19	CASSAQGAGVSNQPQHF
TRBV28	CASSIQGENIQYF
TRBV6-8	CASSYPRLAGGETQYF